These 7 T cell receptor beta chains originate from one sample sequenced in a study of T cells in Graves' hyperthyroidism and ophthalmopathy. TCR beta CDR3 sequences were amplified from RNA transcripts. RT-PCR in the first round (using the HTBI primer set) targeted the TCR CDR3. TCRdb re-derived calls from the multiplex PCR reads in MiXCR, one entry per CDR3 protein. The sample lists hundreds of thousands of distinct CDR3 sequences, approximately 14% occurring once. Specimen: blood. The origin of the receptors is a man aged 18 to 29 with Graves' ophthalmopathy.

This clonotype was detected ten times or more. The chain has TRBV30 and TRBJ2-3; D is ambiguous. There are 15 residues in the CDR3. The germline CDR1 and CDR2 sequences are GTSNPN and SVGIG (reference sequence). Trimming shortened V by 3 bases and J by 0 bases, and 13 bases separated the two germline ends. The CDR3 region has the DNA TGTGCCTGGAGGGGAAAGTTATCTAGCACAGATACGCAGTATTTT. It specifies CAWRGKLSSTDTQYF. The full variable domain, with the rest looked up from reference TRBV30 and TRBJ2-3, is SQTIHQWPATLVQPVGSPLSLECTVEGTSNPNLYWYRQAAGRGLQLLFYSVGIGQISSEVPQNLSASRPQDRQFILSSKKLLLSDSGFYLCAWRGKLSSTDTQYFGPGTRLTVL.

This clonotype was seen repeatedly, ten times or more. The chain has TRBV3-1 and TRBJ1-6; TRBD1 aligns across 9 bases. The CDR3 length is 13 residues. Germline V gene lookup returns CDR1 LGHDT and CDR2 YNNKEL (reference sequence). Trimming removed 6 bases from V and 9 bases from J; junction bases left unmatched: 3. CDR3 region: CASRGQGTSPLHF. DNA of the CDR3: TGTGCCAGCAGGGGACAGGGCACTTCACCCCTCCACTTT.

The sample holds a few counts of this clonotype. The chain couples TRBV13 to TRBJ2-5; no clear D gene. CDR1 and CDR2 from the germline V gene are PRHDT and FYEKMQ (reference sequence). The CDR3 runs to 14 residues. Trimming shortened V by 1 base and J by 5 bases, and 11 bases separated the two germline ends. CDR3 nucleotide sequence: TGTGCCAGCAGCTTAGACCCTAGATTCGAGACCCAGTACTTC. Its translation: CASSLDPRFETQYF.

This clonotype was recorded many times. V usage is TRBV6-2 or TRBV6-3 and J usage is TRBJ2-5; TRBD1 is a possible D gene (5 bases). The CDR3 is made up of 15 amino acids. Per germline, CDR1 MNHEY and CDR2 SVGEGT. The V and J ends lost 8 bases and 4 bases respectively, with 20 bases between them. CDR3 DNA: TGTGCCAGCCCATTCAGGGCCAAGAACACAGAGACCCAGTACTTC. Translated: CASPFRAKNTETQYF.

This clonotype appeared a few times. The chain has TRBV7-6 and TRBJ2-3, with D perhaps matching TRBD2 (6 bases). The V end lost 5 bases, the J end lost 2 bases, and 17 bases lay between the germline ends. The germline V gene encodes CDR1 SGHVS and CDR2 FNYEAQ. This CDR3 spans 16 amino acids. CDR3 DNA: TGTGCCAGCAGCCCGCGCCCCGGGGGATCCACAGATACGCAGTATTTT. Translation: CASSPRPGGSTDTQYF. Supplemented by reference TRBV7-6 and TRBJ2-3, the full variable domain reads GAGVSQSPRYKVTKRGQDVALRCDPISGHVSLYWYRQALGQGPEFLTYFNYEAQQDKSGLPNDRFSAERPEGSISTLTIQRTEQRDSAMYRCASSPRPGGSTDTQYFGPGTRLTVL.

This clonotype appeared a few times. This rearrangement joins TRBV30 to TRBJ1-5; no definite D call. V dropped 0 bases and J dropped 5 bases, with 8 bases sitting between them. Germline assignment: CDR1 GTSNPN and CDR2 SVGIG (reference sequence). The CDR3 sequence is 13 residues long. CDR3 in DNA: TGTGCCTGGAGTGTACAATTTGATCAGCCCCAGCATTTT. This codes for CAWSVQFDQPQHF.

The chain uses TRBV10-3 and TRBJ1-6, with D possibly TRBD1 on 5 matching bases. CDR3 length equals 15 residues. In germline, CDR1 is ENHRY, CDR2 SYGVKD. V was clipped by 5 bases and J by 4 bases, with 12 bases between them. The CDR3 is CAISQQEEYNSPLHF. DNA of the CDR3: TGTGCCATCAGTCAACAGGAAGAATATAATTCACCCCTCCACTTT.